This TCR beta chain was identified during a study of OX40 agonist ivuxolimab in advanced cancers. Cycle 7 day 1, cycle 4 day 1, and baseline were the timepoints at which blood was sampled. Here immunoSEQ multiplex PCR was the method, and the copy in TCRdb shows in-frame clones only, minus some. The sample includes approximately 80,000 clones, roughly 91% of them seen just once. The CDR3 runs 13 residues. Germline V gives CDR1 SGHDT, CDR2 YYEEEE. V lost 0 bases and J lost 1, with 4 bases in between. This clonotype was obtained from an adult with an advanced solid tumor such as melanoma, head and neck, liver or kidney cancer. Sequenced here: CD4+ or CD8+ T cells sorted from blood, sampled in a trial of the OX40 agonist ivuxolimab. V and J are TRBV5-6 and TRBJ1-1; no firm D call. CDR3 loop: CASSLGGNTEAFF. The DNA for the CDR3 is TGTGCCAGCAGCTTGGGCGGGAACACTGAAGCTTTCTTT.